This section outlines one T cell receptor (beta chain) sequence together with its context. The antigen is undetermined. Template material for amplifying TCR beta CDR3 regions consisted of RNA transcripts. The TCR CDR3 first-round RT-PCR relied on the HTBI primer set. TCRdb analysed the multiplex PCR reads with MiXCR anew, one entry per CDR3 protein. In the table there are hundreds of thousands of distinct CDR3 sequences, under 25% of which are singletons. These data come from a study of T cells in Graves' hyperthyroidism and ophthalmopathy. On the study more broadly: Blood from the periphery was taken at initial diagnosis, before any treatment.

Germline V lookup: CDR1 MNHNS, CDR2 SASEGT. This CDR3 contains 16 residues. Trimming pared 6 bases from V and 1 base from J, leaving 16 bases between. Each person with ophthalmopathy scored at least 3 on the Clinical Activity Score, reached NOSPECS grade 4 or higher, and had been ill under 3 months. The PBMCs were sourced from fresh peripheral blood (approximately 9 ml). Overall study findings and caveats: Most expanded thyroid clonotypes above 0.001 also appeared in blood.

The sample comprised blood. The V call is TRBV6-1, the J call TRBJ1-5, with a tentative D call TRBD1 (5 bases). The receptor was isolated from an older woman with Graves' ophthalmopathy. The DNA for the CDR3 is TGTGCCAGCAGGCCATGGACCTCAGGGAGCAATCAGCCCCAGCATTTT. Translated, it gives CASRPWTSGSNQPQHF.